This T cell receptor (beta chain) was captured in a study of CD8 T cells in Susac syndrome. Study as a whole: Roughly six sequenced Susac syndrome patients had clinically active disease, while about 8 were in remission. At the time of blood draw, patients with Susac syndrome were therapy-naive, receiving corticosteroids, or receiving intravenous immunoglobulin alone.

An amount of RNA that ranged from roughly 0.5 to 1 ug was reverse transcribed with random hexamers. Amplification of TCR beta CDR3 spanned 54 Vbeta and 13 Jbeta via immunoSEQ multiplex PCR. TCRdb processed the immunoSEQ multiplex PCR reads anew with MiXCR; each CDR3 protein has one entry. Among some 180,000 distinct CDR3 sequences listed, 85% to 95% were seen once. The CDR3 is made up of 14 amino acids. J was trimmed by 5 bases and V by 4 bases; bases with no gene match: 6. The clonotype comes from a human donor with Susac syndrome. Sequencing input: CD4+ T cells from PBMCs. The chain combines TRBV12-3 or TRBV12-4 with TRBJ1-1; 8 positions match TRBD1. CDR3 DNA: TGTGCCAGCAGTTCTAACAGGGGGGCGACTGAAGCTTTCTTT. Translating gives CASSSNRGATEAFF.